Reported below is one T cell receptor (beta chain). There are many counts of this clonotype. What this receptor recognizes is not known. Per-base quality was not reported, and no clone a single base away is much larger than it. This specimen's time point label, interpreted: day 60 (about 2 months) after transplantation. What the treatment or condition label conveys for this sample: allogeneic hematopoietic cell transplantation with graft depleted of TCRalphabeta T cells and CD19 B cells. The transplant recipients were children given TCRalphabeta/CD19-depleted allogeneic hematopoietic cell grafts. These data are taken from a study of T-cell reconstitution after alpha-beta-depleted transplantation in children (TCRdb year 2016). Context from the whole study: Using TCR repertoire profiling, the study followed T-cell immune reconstitution in a quantitative way in children after TCRalphabeta/CD19-depleted allogeneic hematopoietic cell transplantation. Results the study describes overall, beyond this receptor: The apparently early recovery of alphabetaT-cell counts about two months after transplant reportedly depended on only several hundred rapidly expanded clones that came from non-depleted graft cells. In some patients, the high TCRbeta diversity seen at day 60 was put down to recipient T cells and intrathymic progenitors that had survived conditioning. Hyperexpanded clone frequencies declined over subsequent months; after one year, T-cell counts and TCRbeta diversity were mostly attributed to newly produced T cells.

The library was obtained by PCR. Sequenced using an Illumina HiSeq 2500. TCR libraries were prepared with molecular barcoding, using unique molecular identifiers to normalize TCRbeta repertoire quantification. TCRdb itself trimmed the public reads at Q25 with fastp, ran MiXCR and retained productive beta chains. Identical CDR3 protein sequences are pooled into one entry, listed with their most common genes and DNA. This sample is represented by more than 85,000 distinct CDR3 sequences; 6% of them were singletons. Roughly 5.5% of the sample comes from the top ten. The germline V gene encodes CDR1 SNHLY and CDR2 FYNNEI. The CDR3 contains 13 residues, cysteine and phenylalanine counted. Only CDR3 DNA remains: 39 bases, in frame from the first base. The V and J ends are trimmed by 7 bases and 3 bases, leaving 12 bases between them.

Here the chain combines TRBV2 and TRBJ2-5; the D gene is tentatively TRBD1 or TRBD2, each matching 5 bases. This receptor was obtained from a female patient aged 2-15 years who had a stem cell transplant for Fanconi anemia, so the T cells may come from the graft donor. This specimen consisted of PBMCs, mostly from graft donor cells, obtained 60 days after TCRalphabeta/CD19-depleted stem cell transplant. The nucleotide sequence is TGTGCCAGCAACCGGGACGCAGAAGAGACCCAGTACTTC. Translation gives CASNRDAEETQYF.